This T cell receptor (beta chain) was profiled in a study of blood T cell repertoires in COVID-19. Across the study: PBMCs, B-cell-depleted T cells, or T cells were the source of the cDNA or gDNA that made up the material.

V lost 4 bases and J lost 0, with 24 bases in between. The CDR3 length is 19 residues. Germline V gene sequence: CDR1 LGHDT, CDR2 YNNKEL (reference sequence). TCRdb's table, derived via immunoSEQ multiplex PCR, lists solely in-frame clones and lacks some. The sample yields around 340,000 clones, around 80% seen once. Input material: peripheral blood. This TCR derives from a young man with active or convalescent COVID-19. The V call is TRBV3-1 (or the pseudogene TRBV3-2), the J call TRBJ1-1; D is unclear. The CDR3 sequence: CASSPRHHPGSFMNTEAFF. The DNA for the CDR3 is TGTGCCAGCAGCCCACGACATCATCCGGGATCCTTCATGAACACTGAAGCTTTCTTT.